This TCR beta chain was recovered during a study of tumor-infiltrating lymphocytes in primary liver carcinoma. Study overall: Samples gave roughly 3.5 to 7.5 million productive TCRbeta reads, similar across tissue types.

There are 17 residues in the CDR3. Germline CDR1 is LNHDA and CDR2 is SQIVND (reference sequence). Comment on this clonotype: A read error may account for a junction end that differs from germline.

The authors made TCR beta cDNA from around 500 ng total RNA with a constant-region primer. Three rounds of nested multiplex PCR with slightly modified ARM-PCR produced TCR beta libraries. The first two PCR rounds used TRBV1-TRBV30 forward primers with a C-beta reverse primer, around 10 cycles each. TCRdb analysed the multiplex PCR reads with MiXCR anew, one entry per CDR3 protein. In the table there are approximately 30,000 distinct CDR3 sequences, 70% to 80% of which are singletons. Between 20 and 30 mg of unsorted bulk tissue served as the source from which RNA and DNA were co-extracted. Tumor samples all exceeded 75% viable tumor cells.

The rearrangement joins TRBV19 to TRBJ2-1; D uncertain. This TCR was sampled from a man aged 35 to 55 with primary liver carcinoma and hepatitis B virus infection. The sequenced sample was liver tumor tissue from sampling region 5. Subset reported: tumor region T5, tumor centre. The CDR3 spells CASGPPRPLGGYNERFF. The CDR3 DNA follows: TGTGCCAGTGGTCCCCCTCGCCCGTTGGGTGGCTACAATGAGCGGTTCTTC. The variable domain in full, with the rest retrieved from reference TRBV19 and TRBJ2-1, is DGGITQSPKYLFRKEGQNVTLSCEQNLNHDAMYWYRQDPGQGLRLIYYSQIVNDFQKGDIAEGYSVSREKKESFPLTVTSAQKNPTAFYLCASGPPRPLGGYNERFFGPGTRLTVL.